A single sample gave rise to the 9 T cell receptor beta chains below, sequenced in a study of blood T cells in healthy people across ages. It was with a sample-barcoded 5' primer and a J-beta primer mix that a second PCR of roughly 7 to 12 cycles was run. TCRdb reprocessed the 5' RACE reads via MiXCR and lists one record per CDR3 protein. This sample has over 1,500,000 distinct CDR3 sequences, with just under 50% found just once. The sequencing sample was made of blood. These TCRs come from a woman in her thirties or forties in good health.

This clonotype has more than one count but fewer than ten. The V call is TRBV6-1, the J call TRBJ2-1, with D perhaps matching TRBD2 (6 bases). Germline CDR1 and CDR2: MNHNS and SASEGT. V lost 5 bases to trimming and J lost 0 bases, with 20 bases between them. The CDR3 is 18 residues long. CDR3: CASSQPGLTPSSYNEQFF. Here the CDR3 DNA reads TGTGCCAGCAGTCAACCGGGACTCACCCCGAGCTCCTACAATGAGCAGTTCTTC.

Ten or more counts support this clonotype. This chain connects TRBV27 to TRBJ2-5, with D possibly TRBD1 on 6 matching bases. The CDR3 totals 13 residues. With 6 bases removed from V and 4 bases from J, the gap between germline ends came to 12 bases. The germline V gene encodes CDR1 MNHEY and CDR2 SMNVEV (reference sequence). DNA of the CDR3: TGTGCCAGCAGCGCTCAGGGGCGAGAGACCCAGTACTTC. The encoded protein is CASSAQGRETQYF.

This clonotype was seen a few times. CDR3 loop: CSATGTMSYNEQFF. The CDR3 nucleotides read TGCAGCGCAACCGGGACAATGTCCTACAATGAGCAGTTCTTC. The chain recombines TRBV29-1 with TRBJ2-1, with D maybe TRBD1 (6 bases). The CDR3 is 14 residues long. Trimming removed 7 bases at V and 1 base at J, with 14 bases between. In germline, CDR1 is SQVTM, CDR2 ANQGSEA.

This clonotype was seen ten or more times. The chain links TRBV28 to TRBJ2-5; D remains unclear. Germline values: CDR1 MDHEN, CDR2 SYDVKM. This CDR3 has 13 residues. V lost 3 bases and J lost 5, with 10 bases in between. The CDR3 here is CASSFPSLETQYF. The CDR3 DNA sequence: TGTGCCAGCAGTTTTCCGAGCCTGGAGACCCAGTACTTC.

The chain carries TRBV3-1 and TRBJ2-3, with 9 nucleotides matching TRBD2. Germline loops: CDR1 LGHDT, CDR2 YNNKEL (reference sequence). V gave up 0 bases and J gave up 0 bases; unmatched junction bases: 7. This CDR3 spans 18 amino acids. CDR3 DNA sequence: TGTGCCAGCAGCCAAGATAGGACCCTAGCGGGGAGCACAGATACGCAGTATTTT. It translates to CASSQDRTLAGSTDTQYF.

The V call is TRBV12-3 or TRBV12-4, the J call TRBJ1-2; 7 nucleotides match TRBD1. V dropped 3 bases and J dropped 3; count of bases not matched to a gene: 7. This CDR3 contains 15 residues. The DNA for the CDR3 is TGTGCCAGCAGTTTGCCCCCCGGGACAGACTATGGCTACACCTTC. It translates to CASSLPPGTDYGYTF.

Only one count was recorded for this clonotype. The rearrangement uses TRBV21-1 and TRBJ1-6. TRBV21-1 is marked as a pseudogene. The CDR3 runs to 15 residues. The CDR3 region has the DNA TGTGCCAGCAGCCAGGACGGAGGGGATAATTCACCCCTCCACTTT. This gives the protein CASSQDGGDNSPLHF.

V is TRBV10-1 and J is TRBJ2-5, with D unclear. Near its end, the DNA agrees better with TRBJ2-7, so the J call may be wrong. The CDR3 has 13 amino acids. From germline, CDR1 is WNHNN and CDR2 SYGVQD (reference sequence). The CDR3 nucleotides read TGCGCCACGAAGGACCAAGGGATGAACGAGCAGTACTTC. The encoded protein is CATKDQGMNEQYF.

The gene calls are TRBV24-1 and TRBJ2-3; D unresolved. Germline CDR1 reads KGHDR; CDR2 reads SFDVKD. The CDR3 runs to 14 residues. V lost 4 bases and J 2 bases, leaving 9 bases between the germline ends. Written as DNA, the CDR3 is TGTGCCACCAGTGAACAGCTCTTCACAGATACGCAGTATTTT. Its translation is CATSEQLFTDTQYF.